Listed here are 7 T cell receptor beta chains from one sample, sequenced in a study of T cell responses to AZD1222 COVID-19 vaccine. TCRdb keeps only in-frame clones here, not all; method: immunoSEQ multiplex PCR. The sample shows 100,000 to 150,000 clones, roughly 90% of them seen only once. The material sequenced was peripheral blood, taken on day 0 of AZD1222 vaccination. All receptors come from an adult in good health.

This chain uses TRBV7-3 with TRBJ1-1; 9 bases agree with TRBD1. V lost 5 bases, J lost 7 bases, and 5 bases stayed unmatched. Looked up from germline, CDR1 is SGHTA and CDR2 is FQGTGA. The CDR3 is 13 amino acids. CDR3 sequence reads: CASSPGTGNEAFF. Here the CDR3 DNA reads TGTGCCAGCAGCCCGGGGACAGGGAATGAAGCTTTCTTT.

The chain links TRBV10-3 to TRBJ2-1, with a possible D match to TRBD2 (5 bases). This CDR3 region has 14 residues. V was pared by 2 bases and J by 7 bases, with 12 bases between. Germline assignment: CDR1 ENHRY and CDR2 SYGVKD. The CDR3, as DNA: TGTGCCATCAGTGAGGAGGGCCTCGGGAATGAGCAGTTCTTC. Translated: CAISEEGLGNEQFF.

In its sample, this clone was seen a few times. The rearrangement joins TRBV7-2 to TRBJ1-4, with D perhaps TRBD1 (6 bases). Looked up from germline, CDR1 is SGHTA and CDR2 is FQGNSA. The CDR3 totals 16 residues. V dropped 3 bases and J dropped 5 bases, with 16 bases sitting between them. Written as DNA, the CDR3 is TGTGCCAGCAGCTTGTCCTCCACAGGGCGGAATGAAAAACTGTTTTTT. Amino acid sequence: CASSLSSTGRNEKLFF.

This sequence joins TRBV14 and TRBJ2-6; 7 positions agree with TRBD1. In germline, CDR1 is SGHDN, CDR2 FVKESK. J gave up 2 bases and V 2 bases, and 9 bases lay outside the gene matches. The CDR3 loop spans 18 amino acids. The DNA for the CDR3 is TGTGCCAGCAGCCAATTAAACAGGGGTATTGCTGGGGCCAACGTCCTGACTTTC. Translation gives CASSQLNRGIAGANVLTF.

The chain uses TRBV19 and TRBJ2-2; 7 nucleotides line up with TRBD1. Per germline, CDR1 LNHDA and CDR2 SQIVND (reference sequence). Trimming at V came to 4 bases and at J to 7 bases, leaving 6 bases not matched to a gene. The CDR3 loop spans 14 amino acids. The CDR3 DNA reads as TGTGCCAGTAGTACCACGACAGGGAACGGGGAGCTGTTTTTT. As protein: CASSTTTGNGELFF.

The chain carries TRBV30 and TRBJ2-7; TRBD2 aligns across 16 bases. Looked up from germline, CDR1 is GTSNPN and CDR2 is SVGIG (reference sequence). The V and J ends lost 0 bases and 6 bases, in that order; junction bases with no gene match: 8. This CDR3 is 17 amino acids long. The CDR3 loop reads CAWSVLGLAGGQAEQYF. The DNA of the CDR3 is TGTGCCTGGAGTGTACTGGGACTAGCGGGAGGGCAGGCCGAGCAGTACTTC.

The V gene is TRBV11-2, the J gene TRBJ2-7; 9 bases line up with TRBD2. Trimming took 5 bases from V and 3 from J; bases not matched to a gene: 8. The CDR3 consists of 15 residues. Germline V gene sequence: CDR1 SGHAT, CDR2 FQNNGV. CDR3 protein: CASSISGTSRYEQYF. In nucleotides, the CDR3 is TGTGCCAGCAGCATCTCCGGGACTAGCCGCTACGAGCAGTACTTC.